This T cell receptor beta chain was captured in a study of cytomegalovirus exposure and HLA in healthy donors. Study observations and caveats: The CMV antigen specificity of a few CMV-associated chains was confirmed through in vitro analysis. V- and J-gene trimming in TCR beta was tied to a missense DCLRE1C variant by an analysis performed later. Listed as cytomegalovirus-associated were 150 or so TCR beta chains.

Trimming stripped 2 bases from V and 2 bases from J, with 8 bases between. The CDR3 is 14 residues long. The V gene's germline CDR1 is WNHNN and CDR2 SYGVQD (reference sequence). A multiplex PCR was run with 60 Vbeta primers and 13 Jbeta primers. Profiling relied on immunoSEQ multiplex PCR, and the TCRdb table lists in-frame clones only, not all of them. The sample data list 93,000 or so clones. As regards this clone: Its antigen is still unknown.

Material for sequencing was PBMCs. The source is a man aged 40-50 years in good health and CMV-seronegative. The chain carries TRBV10-1 and TRBJ2-3; possible D gene TRBD1, 5 bases. CDR3 region: CASSEKGSTDTQYF. The CDR3 DNA sequence: TGCGCCAGCAGTGAGAAGGGGTCCACAGATACGCAGTATTTT.